This T cell receptor beta chain stems from a study of blood T cell repertoires in COVID-19. The CDR3 is made up of 14 amino acids. The germline gives CDR1 SGHRS, CDR2 YFSETQ. Trimming stripped 5 bases from V and 5 bases from J, with 13 bases between. Study processing details: For nucleated cells, counts were estimated from reference gene primer amplification. Clones were read by immunoSEQ multiplex PCR, and TCRdb kept only the in-frame ones, dropping some. V and J calls plus clone size are reproduced from that table; the DNA served to infer D and trimming. The sample has roughly 80,000 clones, roughly nine tenths seen once.

This chain joins TRBV5-1 and TRBJ1-4; weak D call: TRBD1 (5 bases). The sequence derives from a woman older than 75 with active or convalescent COVID-19. Material: peripheral blood. The CDR3 here is CASSRQTSNEKLFF. CDR3 nucleotide sequence: TGCGCCAGCAGTCGACAGACTTCGAATGAAAAACTGTTTTTT.